A selection of T cell receptor beta chains follows, all from one sample in a study of T cells in Graves' hyperthyroidism and ophthalmopathy. TCRdb processed the multiplex PCR reads anew with MiXCR; each CDR3 protein has one entry. The profile shows some 530,000 distinct CDR3 sequences, under 25% of them singletons. Sequencing input: blood. These receptors originate from a woman in her 70s with Graves' ophthalmopathy. Each CDR3 is given with its conserved first and last residue. Each record gives: D gene, V gene, J gene, clone size, CDR3 protein, CDR3 DNA. A D gene is named only where the DNA matches it firmly. Some rows mark clone size as missing; the rest say once, few, many or name a class of expanded clone.

D gene: TRBD2; V gene: TRBV15; J gene: TRBJ2-2; clone size: many; CDR3 protein: CATSRALTSGRGTGELFF; CDR3 DNA: TGTGCCACCAGCAGAGCCCTTACTAGCGGGAGAGGAACCGGGGAGCTGTTTTTT
D gene: TRBD1; V gene: TRBV2; J gene: TRBJ2-7; clone size: many; CDR3 protein: CASSTGQGFDEQYF; CDR3 DNA: TGTGCCAGCAGCACGGGACAGGGGTTCGACGAGCAGTACTTC
D gene: .; V gene: TRBV28; J gene: TRBJ2-3; clone size: .; CDR3 protein: CASSPSWTATSTDTQYF; CDR3 DNA: TGTGCCAGCAGTCCGTCATGGACAGCAACTAGCACAGATACGCAGTATTTT
D gene: .; V gene: TRBV7-8; J gene: TRBJ2-5; clone size: .; CDR3 protein: CASSPRSGRISGTQYF; CDR3 DNA: TGTGCCAGCAGCCCGCGGAGCGGGCGAATCTCAGGGACCCAGTACTTC
D gene: .; V gene: TRBV19; J gene: TRBJ1-1; clone size: many; CDR3 protein: CASSIEHTEAFF; CDR3 DNA: TGTGCCAGTAGTATTGAACACACTGAAGCTTTCTTT
D gene: .; V gene: TRBV3-1; J gene: TRBJ2-3; clone size: many; CDR3 protein: CASARTPNTQYF; CDR3 DNA: TGTGCCAGCGCCCGGACCCCAAATACGCAGTATTTT
D gene: .; V gene: TRBV6-1; J gene: TRBJ1-2; clone size: many; CDR3 protein: CASSDRNYGYTF; CDR3 DNA: TGTGCCAGCAGTGACAGAAACTATGGCTACACCTTC
D gene: .; V gene: TRBV6-1; J gene: TRBJ2-5; clone size: many; CDR3 protein: CASTETPNPQETQYF; CDR3 DNA: TGTGCCAGCACCGAGACGCCAAACCCCCAAGAGACCCAGTACTTC
D gene: TRBD1; V gene: TRBV6-2/TRBV6-3; J gene: TRBJ2-7; clone size: .; CDR3 protein: CASSFWTGTHEQYF; CDR3 DNA: TGTGCCAGCAGTTTTTGGACAGGGACTCACGAGCAGTACTTC
D gene: .; V gene: TRBV28; J gene: TRBJ2-7; clone size: many; CDR3 protein: CASSLTPTYEQYF; CDR3 DNA: TGTGCCAGCAGTCTTACTCCAACCTACGAGCAGTACTTC
D gene: TRBD2; V gene: TRBV12-5; J gene: TRBJ2-7; clone size: few; CDR3 protein: CASGSHRDYSYEQYF; CDR3 DNA: TGTGCTAGTGGTTCGCACCGGGACTATTCCTACGAGCAGTACTTC
D gene: TRBD1; V gene: TRBV2; J gene: TRBJ2-1; clone size: few; CDR3 protein: CASSEFGTGRFF; CDR3 DNA: TGTGCCAGCAGTGAGTTTGGGACAGGGAGGTTCTTC
D gene: TRBD1; V gene: TRBV11-3; J gene: TRBJ2-3; clone size: .; CDR3 protein: CASSTGGIGTDTQYF; CDR3 DNA: TGTGCCAGCAGTACAGGGGGCATCGGCACAGATACGCAGTATTTT
D gene: .; V gene: TRBV6-2/TRBV6-3; J gene: TRBJ1-1; clone size: many; CDR3 protein: CASSYQGSTEAFF; CDR3 DNA: TGTGCCAGCAGTTACCAGGGTTCCACTGAAGCTTTCTTT
D gene: .; V gene: TRBV10-3; J gene: TRBJ1-1; clone size: few; CDR3 protein: CAISAGTNTEAFF; CDR3 DNA: TGTGCCATCAGTGCGGGCACGAACACTGAAGCTTTCTTT
D gene: .; V gene: TRBV20-1; J gene: TRBJ1-5; clone size: .; CDR3 protein: CSAQVDSVSNQPQHF; CDR3 DNA: TGCAGTGCCCAAGTCGACAGTGTTAGCAATCAGCCCCAGCATTTT
D gene: TRBD1; V gene: TRBV6-5; J gene: TRBJ1-4; clone size: many; CDR3 protein: CASSYSTGGGEKLFF; CDR3 DNA: TGTGCCAGCAGTTACTCGACAGGGGGAGGCGAAAAACTGTTTTTT
D gene: .; V gene: TRBV6-1; J gene: TRBJ2-7; clone size: .; CDR3 protein: CASSEGTGSVEQYF; CDR3 DNA: TGTGCCAGCAGTGAAGGAACAGGGTCGGTCGAGCAGTACTTC
D gene: TRBD2; V gene: TRBV3-1; J gene: TRBJ2-5; clone size: few; CDR3 protein: CASSQGLAASQETQYF; CDR3 DNA: TGTGCCAGCAGCCAAGGACTAGCTGCTAGCCAAGAGACCCAGTACTTC
D gene: TRBD1; V gene: TRBV10-3; J gene: TRBJ2-6; clone size: .; CDR3 protein: CAISWDRGVWGANVLTF; CDR3 DNA: TGTGCCATCAGTTGGGACAGGGGGGTATGGGGGGCCAACGTCCTGACTTTC
D gene: TRBD1; V gene: TRBV20-1; J gene: TRBJ1-1; clone size: few; CDR3 protein: CSAPDRAKVRTEAFF; CDR3 DNA: TGCAGTGCTCCGGACAGGGCGAAGGTTCGGACTGAAGCTTTCTTT
D gene: .; V gene: TRBV12-3/TRBV12-4; J gene: TRBJ2-1; clone size: .; CDR3 protein: CASSSASYNEQFF; CDR3 DNA: TGTGCCAGCAGTTCTGCCTCCTACAATGAGCAGTTCTTC
D gene: TRBD2; V gene: TRBV20-1; J gene: TRBJ2-1; clone size: .; CDR3 protein: CSASKGTSGTEQFF; CDR3 DNA: TGCAGTGCTTCTAAAGGGACTAGCGGGACGGAGCAGTTCTTC
D gene: TRBD1; V gene: TRBV5-6; J gene: TRBJ1-1; clone size: .; CDR3 protein: CASSRRPTGENTEAFF; CDR3 DNA: TGTGCCAGCAGCCGACGCCCGACAGGGGAGAACACTGAAGCTTTCTTT